A single sample gave rise to the 22 T cell receptor beta chains below, sequenced in a study of quantifying T cell responses using KT2 cells. Study-wide context: Reverse transcription used primers in the TCR alpha and beta constant regions.

Each cDNA got a UMI-containing oligo ligated at its 3' end. First-round PCR used 4 cycles and beta primers RC1.1 and RC1.2 covering TRBC1 and TRBC2. TCRdb reanalysed the UMI-ligation and nested PCR reads using MiXCR and keeps one entry per CDR3 protein. The sample shows 60,000 or so distinct CDR3 sequences, around an eighth of them seen only once. Sequences were obtained from PBMCs spiked with cells of the T cell clone KT2. These receptors were collected from a human donor.

The genes are TRBV10-3 and TRBJ1-1; D perhaps matches TRBD1 (5 bases). Between the trimmed V and J ends, which lost 10 bases and 1 base, there was a span of 7 bases. The germline V gene has CDR1 ENHRY and CDR2 SYGVKD. The CDR3 loop spans 11 amino acids. The CDR3 loop reads CATRENTEAFF. The CDR3 DNA follows: TGTGCCACCAGGGAGAACACTGAAGCTTTCTTT.

This clonotype showed up just once. V gene TRBV7-2 combines with J gene TRBJ1-5, with D tentatively TRBD1 (5 bases). Germline CDR1 is SGHTA and CDR2 is FQGNSA. The CDR3 length is 14 residues. The ends were cut back, 5 bases at V and 7 bases at J, with 15 bases in the middle. The CDR3 DNA follows: TGTGCCAGCAGCCCGCGACAGTCGAGCCAGCCCCAGCATTTT. Translated: CASSPRQSSQPQHF.

In this sample, this clonotype turned up many times. CDR3: CASSFGTSYNEQFF. The CDR3, as DNA: TGCGCCAGCAGCTTCGGGACGTCTTACAATGAGCAGTTCTTC. The chain joins TRBV5-1 to TRBJ2-1; D may match TRBD1 or TRBD2 (5 bases each). CDR1 SGHRS and CDR2 YFSETQ come from the germline V gene. The length of the CDR3 is 14 residues. V was shortened by 2 bases and J by 4 bases, with 10 bases between the two germline ends. Using reference TRBV5-1 and TRBJ2-1 for the parts outside the CDR3, the full variable domain is KAGVTQTPRYLIKTRGQQVTLSCSPISGHRSVSWYQQTPGQGLQFLFEYFSETQRNKGNFPGRFSGRQFSNSRSEMNVSTLELGDSALYLCASSFGTSYNEQFFGPGTRLTVL.

The chain carries TRBV20-1 and TRBJ2-2; no firm D call. The CDR3 totals 16 residues. Trimming cost V 0 bases and J 0 bases, with 11 bases left between them. The V gene's germline CDR1 is DFQATT and CDR2 SNEGSKA (reference sequence). The DNA for the CDR3 is TGCAGTGCTAGAGAAGGTTGGAGACCGAACACCGGGGAGCTGTTTTTT. Protein product: CSAREGWRPNTGELFF.

The CDR3 sequence is CASRMAMGQESAQYF. CDR3 nucleotides: TGCGCCAGCAGAATGGCAATGGGACAGGAGTCGGCGCAGTACTTC. The genes are TRBV5-1 and TRBJ2-7; 8 nucleotides match TRBD1. This CDR3 is built from 15 residues. Trimming took 5 bases from V and 9 from J; bases not matched to a gene: 16. In germline, CDR1 is SGHRS, CDR2 YFSETQ.

This clonotype has a count of ten or more. The chain's CDR3 is CASSEAGVWGGRSDYEQYF. The CDR3 DNA is TGTGCCAGCAGTGAAGCGGGGGTTTGGGGCGGGCGGTCCGACTACGAGCAGTACTTC. The J gene is TRBJ2-7, the V gene TRBV2; TRBD1 or TRBD2 may be the D gene (5 bases each). The germline V and J ends were trimmed by 0 bases and 3 bases, with 24 bases remaining between them. The CDR3 runs 19 residues. CDR1 is SNHLY, CDR2 FYNNEI, per germline.

This chain links TRBV7-9 with TRBJ1-1; 9 bases agree with TRBD1. The J segment lost 5 bases and the V segment lost 4 bases, leaving 8 bases of the junction unmatched. The CDR3 contains 15 residues. CDR1 and CDR2 from the germline V gene are SEHNR and FQNEAQ (reference sequence). CDR3 in amino acids: CASSSYRGRRTEAFF. The CDR3 nucleotides are TGTGCCAGCAGCTCTTACAGGGGGCGAAGAACTGAAGCTTTCTTT.

This clonotype was seen only a few times. The V and J genes are TRBV20-1 and TRBJ1-2; possibly TRBD1 for D (6 bases). The CDR3 length is 14 residues. The germline V and J ends were trimmed by 1 base and 5 bases, with 14 bases remaining between them. Germline V lookup: CDR1 DFQATT, CDR2 SNEGSKA (reference sequence). The CDR3 spells CSARVAGGIYGYTF. The CDR3 DNA reads as TGCAGTGCTAGAGTAGCCGGGGGCATTTATGGCTACACCTTC.

This sequence joins TRBV12-3 or TRBV12-4 and TRBJ2-7, with 7 bases lining up with TRBD1. The CDR3 has 15 amino acids. Trimming removed 3 bases from V and 1 base from J; junction bases left unmatched: 6. This chain's CDR3 is CASSFGQDISYEQYF. The CDR3 DNA is TGTGCCAGCAGTTTTGGACAGGATATATCCTACGAGCAGTACTTC.

Concerning this clonotype itself: Likely a read error: the CDR3 ends without its conserved phenylalanine or tryptophan. The V call is TRBV6-6, the J call TRBJ2-7, with TRBD1 matching 7 bases. The ends lost 2 bases at V and 6 bases at J; junction bases unmatched: 4. Germline values: CDR1 MNHNY, CDR2 SVGAGI (reference sequence). The CDR3 is 13 residues long. CDR3 loop: CASSYGDRAEQYY. The CDR3, as DNA: TGTGCCAGCAGTTACGGTGACAGGGCCGAGCAGTACTAC.

This clonotype was seen repeatedly, ten times or more. V usage is TRBV2 and J usage is TRBJ2-7, with 9 nucleotides matching TRBD2. CDR1 SNHLY and CDR2 FYNNEI come from the germline V gene. The length of the CDR3 is 14 residues. V lost 5 bases and J lost 3; bases outside the gene matches: 5. The CDR3 DNA is TGTGCCAGCAGTTCGTTAGCGGGAGTCTACGAGCAGTACTTC. Translating gives CASSSLAGVYEQYF.

The V gene is TRBV5-1, the J gene TRBJ2-1, with TRBD2 identical over 14 bases. Looked up from germline, CDR1 is SGHRS and CDR2 is YFSETQ. The CDR3 has 17 residues. Trimming cost V 0 bases and J 9 bases; bases outside gene matches: 8. CDR3 coding DNA: TGCGCCAGCAGCTTGGGCAGACTAGCGGGAGGGGGACTTGAGCAGTTCTTC. This gives the protein CASSLGRLAGGGLEQFF.

V and J are TRBV12-3 or TRBV12-4 and TRBJ1-1; the D is unclear. This CDR3 is 13 amino acids long. V lost 6 bases, J lost 5 bases, and 13 bases lay in between. The CDR3, as DNA: TGTGCCAGCAGCACCTCGCGGCAGACTGAAGCTTTCTTT. Protein sequence: CASSTSRQTEAFF.

This clonotype was observed a few times. The CDR3 reads CASGGNTDTQYF. In DNA, the CDR3 is TGTGCCAGCGGGGGGAACACAGATACGCAGTATTTT. This chain joins TRBV7-9 and TRBJ2-3, with a possible D match to TRBD2 (6 bases). Between the trimmed V and J ends, which lost 8 bases and 2 bases, there was a span of 8 bases. This CDR3 is built from 12 residues. Germline CDR1 is SEHNR and CDR2 is FQNEAQ (reference sequence).

In its sample, this clonotype was seen many times. J is TRBJ2-5 and V is TRBV7-2; 11 bases align to TRBD2. CDR1 and CDR2 from the germline V gene are SGHTA and FQGNSA. Trimming cost V 5 bases and J 5 bases; bases outside gene matches: 7. The CDR3 has 15 residues. CDR3 sequence reads: CASSLLLAGGETQYF. In DNA form, the CDR3 reads TGTGCCAGCAGCCTTTTGCTAGCGGGAGGTGAGACCCAGTACTTC.

As for this clonotype: Here the CDR3 omits its conserved ending phenylalanine or tryptophan, so a read error is the likely source. This sequence joins TRBV29-1 and TRBJ1-1; a possible D gene is TRBD1 (6 bases). The CDR3 loop spans 14 amino acids. The germline CDR1 and CDR2 sequences are SQVTM and ANQGSEA. V lost 7 bases and J lost 0, with 15 bases in between. This chain's CDR3 is CSAVSGELNTEAFL. The CDR3 DNA reads TGCAGCGCGGTCTCAGGGGAACTGAACACTGAAGCTTTCCTT.

The J gene is TRBJ2-2, the V gene TRBV5-1; D not resolved. Germline V gene data show CDR1 as SGHRS and CDR2 as YFSETQ. Trimming took 0 bases from V and 0 from J, leaving 9 bases between them. The CDR3 has 16 residues. In nucleotides, the CDR3 is TGCGCCAGCAGCTTGGCGGCAGTACCGAACACCGGGGAGCTGTTTTTT. It specifies CASSLAAVPNTGELFF.

CDR3 nucleotides: TGTGCCAGCAGCGTCTCGGGCGGGGGGTTCCAAGAGACCCAGTACTTC. This gives the protein CASSVSGGGFQETQYF. This chain links TRBV9 with TRBJ2-5; 8 positions agree with TRBD2. The germline CDR1 and CDR2 sequences are SGDLS and YYNGEE. The V and J ends lost 2 bases and 1 base, in that order; junction bases with no gene match: 7. The CDR3 contains 16 residues.

This chain uses TRBV19 with TRBJ1-2, with D possibly matching TRBD1 (5 bases). Germline CDR1 reads LNHDA; CDR2 reads SQIVND (reference sequence). V dropped 5 bases and J dropped 8 bases, with 18 bases sitting between them. The CDR3 runs to 14 residues. CDR3 loop: CASSPGTDVRGYTF. Written as DNA, the CDR3 is TGTGCCAGTAGTCCCGGGACGGACGTGAGGGGCTACACCTTC. The whole variable domain, filled in from reference TRBV19 and TRBJ1-2, reads DGGITQSPKYLFRKEGQNVTLSCEQNLNHDAMYWYRQDPGQGLRLIYYSQIVNDFQKGDIAEGYSVSREKKESFPLTVTSAQKNPTAFYLCASSPGTDVRGYTFGSGTRLTVV.

This clonotype was observed many times. The V and J genes are TRBV19 and TRBJ2-1; no clear D. V lost 4 bases, J lost 5 bases, and 12 bases lay in between. The CDR3 length is 14 residues. Germline values: CDR1 LNHDA, CDR2 SQIVND (reference sequence). The CDR3 DNA is TGTGCCAGTAGTACGGACCTTGGAAACAATGAGCAGTTCTTC. Amino acids: CASSTDLGNNEQFF.

The chain links TRBV10-2 to TRBJ2-3; D possibly uses TRBD1 or TRBD2 (7 bases each). The CDR3 contains 15 residues. Germline V lookup: CDR1 WSHSY, CDR2 SAAADI. V gave up 6 bases and J gave up 4 bases, with 17 bases separating them. The CDR3 is CASSAVAGGADTQYF. The CDR3 DNA reads as TGCGCCAGCAGCGCCGTGGCAGGGGGGGCAGATACGCAGTATTTT.

This clonotype occurred a few times. The chain recombines TRBV20-1 with TRBJ1-1, with D uncertain. CDR3 size: 12 residues. Germline assignment: CDR1 DFQATT and CDR2 SNEGSKA (reference sequence). Trimming stripped 3 bases from V and 4 bases from J, with 9 bases between. The CDR3 loop reads CSASPVGTEAFF. Written as DNA, the CDR3 is TGCAGTGCTAGCCCGGTGGGCACTGAAGCTTTCTTT.